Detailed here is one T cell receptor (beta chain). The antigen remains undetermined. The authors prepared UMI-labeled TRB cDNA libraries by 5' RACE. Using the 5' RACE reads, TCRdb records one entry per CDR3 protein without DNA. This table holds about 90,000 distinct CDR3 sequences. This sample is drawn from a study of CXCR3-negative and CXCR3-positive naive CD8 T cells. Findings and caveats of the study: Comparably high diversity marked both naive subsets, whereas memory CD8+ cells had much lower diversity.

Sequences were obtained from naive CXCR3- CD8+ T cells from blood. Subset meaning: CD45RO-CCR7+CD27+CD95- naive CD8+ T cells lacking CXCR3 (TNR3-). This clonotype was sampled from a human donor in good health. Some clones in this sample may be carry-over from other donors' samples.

CDR3 protein: CASSYRGGTEAFF. The rearrangement joins TRBV6-5 to TRBJ1-1. The CDR3 has 13 amino acids. CDR1 and CDR2 (germline): MNHEY, SVGAGI.